The clone carrying this T cell receptor (beta chain) was picked up a small number of times. Its specificity is not known. The CDR3 is made up of 15 amino acids. Losses at the gene ends were 5 bases for V and 0 bases for J; bases not matched to a gene: 4. Germline assignment: CDR1 SQVTM and CDR2 ANQGSEA. The entry originates in a study of T-cell memory formation after mild COVID-19. Across the whole study: Clusters of TCRs were largely donor specific. Whole-study results and caveats: Contracting clones localized mainly to CM and EM when CD4+ and mainly to EMRA when CD8+. The study found balanced CD4/CD8 in clones contracting day 15 to 85 and a CD4+ lean in later expanders. Cross-reactive memory seemingly joined, as some responding clones were found in pre-infection memory.

TCRdb reanalysed the 5' RACE reads using MiXCR and keeps one entry per CDR3 protein. Altogether 400,000 to 550,000 distinct CDR3 sequences are present, about 23% being singletons, with the ten largest covering under 15%. The sequenced sample was PBMCs or a T cell subset sorted from them (not recorded which). This sequence was found in an adult woman who had mild COVID-19 (a few samples of this study predate the infection). Cell type and time point are not known. The chain is built from TRBV29-1 and TRBJ2-6, with 7 bases identical to TRBD1. The CDR3 DNA reads as TGCAGCGTTCAGGGGGTCGACTCTGGGGCCAACGTCCTGACTTTC. It yields the protein CSVQGVDSGANVLTF.